Sequencing of this T cell receptor (beta chain) was carried out in a study of blood T cell repertoires in COVID-19. Across the study: The United States, Italy and Spain supplied acute and convalescent COVID-19 samples. PBMCs, B-cell-depleted T cells, or T cells provided the cDNA or gDNA that made up the material.

Germline CDR1 SGHVS, CDR2 FQNEAQ. This CDR3 contains 14 residues. The V segment lost 1 base and the J segment 3 bases; nucleotides outside the gene matches: 3. The Seattle patients joined while their infection was active and were tracked longitudinally afterward. In the study's own analysis: Using reference gene primer amplification, nucleated cell counts were estimated. Sequenced by immunoSEQ multiplex PCR; TCRdb stores in-frame clones only, minus some. Clone size and the V and J calls come from that table; the DNA yielded D and trimming. This table has hundreds of thousands of clones, around 92% appearing once.

Sequences were obtained from peripheral blood. This TCR derives from a woman in her twenties or thirties with COVID-19, enrolled during active disease. The chain links TRBV7-8 to TRBJ2-7, with 7 bases that match TRBD2. CDR3 bases: TGTGCCAGCAGCTTAGGCGGGGGTCTCTACGAGCAGTACTTC. The encoded protein is CASSLGGGLYEQYF.